In its sample, the clone carrying this TCR beta chain was seen once. The data stem from a study of blood T cell repertoires in COVID-19. Background on the study: Acute and convalescent COVID-19 samples came from the United States, Italy and Spain.

The V and J ends lost 0 bases and 3 bases respectively, with 6 bases between them. CDR1 and CDR2 (germline): SGHDN, FVKESK. CDR3 size: 13 residues. Measured with immunoSEQ multiplex PCR; TCRdb has only the in-frame clones, and not every one. The data contain 150,000 to 200,000 clones, approximately 79% of them seen just once; the ten biggest clones take up roughly 17%. The clonotype originates from a man between 60 and 75 years old with active or convalescent COVID-19. The V gene is TRBV14, the J gene TRBJ2-7; D call uncertain. Sequenced: peripheral blood. The CDR3 DNA reads TGTGCCAGCAGCCAAGACAGATACTACGAGCAGTACTTC. Translation: CASSQDRYYEQYF.